These 3 T cell receptor beta chains were all obtained from the same sample, sequenced in a study of T cell responses to AZD1222 COVID-19 vaccine. The data were produced by immunoSEQ multiplex PCR, yet TCRdb's version contains in-frame clones alone and is incomplete. Here the sample spans about 120,000 clones, roughly 88% being singletons. The sequencing used peripheral blood, collected on day 0 of AZD1222 vaccination. Source of these receptors: an adult in good health.

The chain is built from TRBV7-2 and TRBJ1-1; D possibly corresponds to TRBD1 (6 bases). CDR3 length: 15 residues. CDR1 is SGHTA and CDR2 is FQGNSA in the germline V gene. Trimming pared 0 bases from V and 5 bases from J, leaving 13 bases between. CDR3 amino acids: CASSLAPGAETEAFF. As DNA, the CDR3 is TGTGCCAGCAGCTTAGCACCGGGGGCAGAAACTGAAGCTTTCTTT.

Here the CDR3 reads CASSNLGGAEQYF. As DNA, the CDR3 is TGTGCCAGTAGTAACCTCGGAGGGGCCGAGCAGTACTTC. V gene TRBV19 combines with J gene TRBJ2-7; tentative D call: TRBD2 (6 bases). The CDR3 contains 13 residues. Germline V gene lookup returns CDR1 LNHDA and CDR2 SQIVND (reference sequence). V lost 4 bases, J lost 6 bases, and 13 bases lay in between.

This clone was seen more than once but under ten times. The rearrangement uses TRBV7-2 and TRBJ2-7, with TRBD2 matching over 7 bases. The CDR3 is 14 residues long. V lost 3 bases to trimming and J lost 3 bases; unmatched junction nucleotides: 5. The V gene's germline CDR1 is SGHTA and CDR2 FQGNSA. The CDR3: CASSLGGVYYEQYF. CDR3 in DNA: TGTGCCAGCAGCTTGGGAGGGGTATACTACGAGCAGTACTTC.